This TCR beta chain was profiled in a study of T-cell reconstitution after alpha-beta-depleted transplantation in children. General observations from the study: Reportedly, roughly two months post-transplant, alpha-beta T cells arose from several hundred expanded graft clones. At the one-year point after transplant, T-cell counts and TCRbeta diversity were found to come mostly from T cells that had been newly produced. There were some patients whose high TCRbeta diversity at day 60 came from surviving recipient T cells and thymic progenitors.

Preparation of the TCRbeta library involved a method that used unique molecular identifiers. MiXCR, applied by TCRdb to the PCR reads, yields one record per CDR3 protein. The data show a few hundred thousand distinct CDR3 sequences, around 25% seen once. This CDR3 is 16 amino acids long. V dropped 1 base and J dropped 2; count of bases not matched to a gene: 4. Per the germline V gene, CDR1 is LGHNA and CDR2 is YNFKEQ. This clonotype was recorded at least ten times. The antigen is unknown. Sequenced here: PBMCs, mostly from graft donor cells, sampled 180 days after TCRalphabeta/CD19-depleted stem cell transplant. This TCR was sampled from a male patient younger than 18 who had a stem cell transplant for acute lymphoblastic leukemia, so the T cells may come from the graft donor. V usage is TRBV4-2 and J usage is TRBJ2-2; 7 bases line up with TRBD1. CDR3 sequence (DNA): TGTGCCAGCAGCCAAGTACAGGGGATTAACACCGGGGAGCTGTTTTTT. Residues: CASSQVQGINTGELFF.